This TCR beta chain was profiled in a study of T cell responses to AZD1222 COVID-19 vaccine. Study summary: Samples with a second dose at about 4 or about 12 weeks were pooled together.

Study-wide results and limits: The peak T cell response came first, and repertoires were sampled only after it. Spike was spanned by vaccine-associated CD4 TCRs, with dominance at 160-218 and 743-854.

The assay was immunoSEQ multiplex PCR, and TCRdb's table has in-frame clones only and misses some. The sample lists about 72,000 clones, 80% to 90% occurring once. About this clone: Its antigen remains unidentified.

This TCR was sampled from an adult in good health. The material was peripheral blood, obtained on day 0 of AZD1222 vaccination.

The CDR3 bases are TGTGCCAGCGGCCGGACCGTGGGTGAGCAGTTCTTC. Amino acids: CASGRTVGEQFF. This chain connects TRBV7-9 to TRBJ2-1, with no clear D. The V and J ends lost 8 bases and 9 bases respectively, with 14 bases between them. Germline CDR1 is SEHNR and CDR2 is FQNEAQ (reference sequence). The CDR3 loop spans 12 amino acids.